This is a list of T cell receptor beta chains from one sample in a study of blood T cell repertoires in COVID-19. Libraries were prepared by immunoSEQ multiplex PCR; TCRdb keeps only in-frame clonotypes and omits some of them. This repertoire shows 150,000 to 190,000 clones, around 89% found once; its top ten account for about 16%. The sequencing sample was made of peripheral blood. The source of these receptors is a woman aged 40 to 55 with acute or convalescent COVID-19. CDR3s include the opening cysteine and the closing phenylalanine or tryptophan. The D gene is left open where the match is weak. Not all rows give a size; the values are once, few, many and, for expanded clones, a class.

d_gene: .; j_gene: TRBJ1-2; abundance: .; v_gene: TRBV15; len: 15; CDR3aa: CATSRDRGFDYGYTF; CDR3nt: TGTGCCACCAGCAGAGATCGGGGTTTTGACTATGGCTACACCTTC
d_gene: TRBD1; j_gene: TRBJ1-6; abundance: .; v_gene: TRBV11-2; len: 16; CDR3aa: CASSLGGGQGNSPLHF; CDR3nt: TGTGCCAGCAGCTTGGGTGGCGGACAGGGGAATTCACCCCTCCACTTT
d_gene: .; j_gene: TRBJ1-5; abundance: .; v_gene: TRBV12-3/TRBV12-4; len: 12; CDR3aa: CASSSTGLPQHF; CDR3nt: TGTGCCAGCAGTTCAACAGGGTTGCCCCAGCATTTT
d_gene: .; j_gene: TRBJ1-1; abundance: .; v_gene: TRBV28; len: 14; CDR3aa: CASSLYEVNTEAFF; CDR3nt: TGTGCCAGCAGTTTGTACGAGGTGAACACTGAAGCTTTCTTT
d_gene: .; j_gene: TRBJ2-3; abundance: once; v_gene: TRBV4-2; len: 15; CDR3aa: CASSQGGGRVDTQYF; CDR3nt: TGTGCCAGCAGCCAAGGGGGGGGCCGTGTAGATACGCAGTATTTT
d_gene: TRBD1; j_gene: TRBJ1-2; abundance: once; v_gene: TRBV11-1; len: 13; CDR3aa: CASSFDRGHGYTF; CDR3nt: TGTGCCAGCAGCTTCGACAGGGGGCATGGCTACACCTTC
d_gene: .; j_gene: TRBJ2-2; abundance: .; v_gene: TRBV5-1; len: 14; CDR3aa: CASSLGGFTGELFF; CDR3nt: TGCGCCAGCAGCTTGGGAGGGTTCACCGGGGAGCTGTTTTTT
d_gene: .; j_gene: TRBJ2-1; abundance: .; v_gene: TRBV28; len: 12; CDR3aa: CATTPAGQVQFF; CDR3nt: TGTGCCACCACACCGGCAGGGCAGGTGCAGTTCTTC
d_gene: TRBD1; j_gene: TRBJ1-3; abundance: .; v_gene: TRBV27; len: 14; CDR3aa: CASRLTGGGNTIYF; CDR3nt: TGTGCCAGCAGACTAACAGGGGGGGGAAACACCATATATTTT
d_gene: TRBD1; j_gene: TRBJ1-4; abundance: .; v_gene: TRBV7-9; len: 14; CDR3aa: CASSFGGGWEKLFF; CDR3nt: TGTGCCAGCAGCTTCGGAGGGGGCTGGGAAAAACTGTTTTTT
d_gene: TRBD1; j_gene: TRBJ1-3; abundance: .; v_gene: TRBV5-6; len: 15; CDR3aa: CASSSDRGIRNTIYF; CDR3nt: TGTGCCAGCAGCTCCGACAGGGGAATTAGAAACACCATATATTTT
d_gene: TRBD2; j_gene: TRBJ2-3; abundance: .; v_gene: TRBV15; len: 18; CDR3aa: CATSRSGTSGISTDTQYF; CDR3nt: TGTGCCACCAGCAGATCGGGGACTAGCGGGATCAGCACAGATACGCAGTATTTT
d_gene: TRBD1; j_gene: TRBJ1-1; abundance: .; v_gene: TRBV11-2; len: 15; CDR3aa: CASSLDIGQGTEAFF; CDR3nt: TGTGCCAGCAGCTTAGATATCGGACAGGGCACTGAAGCTTTCTTT
d_gene: .; j_gene: TRBJ2-3; abundance: .; v_gene: TRBV7-9; len: 12; CDR3aa: CASSSHTDTQYF; CDR3nt: TGTGCCAGCAGCTCCCATACAGATACGCAGTATTTT
d_gene: TRBD2; j_gene: TRBJ2-7; abundance: .; v_gene: TRBV6-8; len: 18; CDR3aa: CARSDTGSLAGEPYEQYF; CDR3nt: TGTGCCAGGTCGGATACAGGGAGTCTAGCGGGGGAGCCCTACGAGCAGTACTTC
d_gene: .; j_gene: TRBJ1-5; abundance: .; v_gene: TRBV7-2; len: 15; CDR3aa: CASSPAAGPRQPQHF; CDR3nt: TGTGCCAGCAGCCCAGCGGCAGGTCCCAGACAGCCCCAGCATTTT
d_gene: .; j_gene: TRBJ2-1; abundance: .; v_gene: TRBV7-2; len: 13; CDR3aa: CASSLFSGGEQFF; CDR3nt: TGTGCCAGCAGCTTATTTTCGGGGGGCGAGCAGTTCTTC
d_gene: .; j_gene: TRBJ2-6; abundance: .; v_gene: TRBV11-2; len: 18; CDR3aa: CASSLRGEGNSGANVLTF; CDR3nt: TGTGCCAGCAGCTTAAGGGGGGAGGGGAACTCTGGGGCCAACGTCCTGACTTTC
d_gene: .; j_gene: TRBJ2-7; abundance: .; v_gene: TRBV30; len: 12; CDR3aa: CAWSVVPGEQYF; CDR3nt: TGTGCCTGGAGTGTTGTCCCGGGGGAGCAGTACTTC
d_gene: .; j_gene: TRBJ1-1; abundance: once; v_gene: TRBV7-9; len: 13; CDR3aa: CASSLIRGDEAFF; CDR3nt: TGTGCCAGCAGCTTGATCCGGGGAGATGAAGCTTTCTTT
d_gene: .; j_gene: TRBJ1-5; abundance: .; v_gene: TRBV2; len: 12; CDR3aa: CASNDRLRVQHF; CDR3nt: TGTGCCAGCAACGACAGGCTGCGGGTCCAGCATTTT
d_gene: TRBD2; j_gene: TRBJ2-3; abundance: .; v_gene: TRBV5-5; len: 15; CDR3aa: CASSSSGASTDTQYF; CDR3nt: TGTGCCAGCAGCTCTAGCGGGGCTAGCACAGATACGCAGTATTTT
d_gene: .; j_gene: TRBJ2-7; abundance: .; v_gene: TRBV19; len: 15; CDR3aa: CASSIGKALRYEQYF; CDR3nt: TGTGCCAGTAGTATCGGGAAGGCGTTACGTTACGAGCAGTACTTC
d_gene: TRBD1; j_gene: TRBJ1-5; abundance: .; v_gene: TRBV19; len: 16; CDR3aa: CASSSNRGPLNQPQHF; CDR3nt: TGTGCCAGTAGTTCGAACAGGGGGCCCCTTAATCAGCCCCAGCATTTT
d_gene: .; j_gene: TRBJ2-7; abundance: .; v_gene: TRBV30; len: 13; CDR3aa: CAWNPGGGYEQYF; CDR3nt: TGTGCCTGGAACCCCGGGGGAGGCTACGAGCAGTACTTC
d_gene: TRBD1; j_gene: TRBJ2-1; abundance: .; v_gene: TRBV7-9; len: 17; CDR3aa: CASSTHARGRGYNEQFF; CDR3nt: TGTGCCAGCAGCACGCACGCCAGGGGGCGAGGTTACAATGAGCAGTTCTTC
d_gene: TRBD2; j_gene: TRBJ2-1; abundance: once; v_gene: TRBV4-2; len: 16; CDR3aa: CASSPSWGGPYNEQFF; CDR3nt: TGTGCCAGCAGCCCTTCGTGGGGGGGACCCTACAATGAGCAGTTCTTC
d_gene: .; j_gene: TRBJ2-7; abundance: .; v_gene: TRBV14; len: 13; CDR3aa: CASGEDSSYEQYF; CDR3nt: TGTGCCAGCGGCGAAGACAGCTCCTACGAGCAGTACTTC
d_gene: .; j_gene: TRBJ1-1; abundance: .; v_gene: TRBV5-8; len: 12; CDR3aa: CASSSWTAEAFF; CDR3nt: TGTGCCAGCAGCTCTTGGACTGCAGAAGCTTTCTTT